Here is one TCR beta chain with its context. The sample comes from a study of blood T cell repertoires in COVID-19. The length of the CDR3 is 15 residues. CDR1 SGDLS and CDR2 YYNGEE come from the germline V gene. Trimming removed 0 bases from V and 6 bases from J; junction bases left unmatched: 6. Authors' analysis steps: Researchers report that nucleated cell counts were estimated from reference gene primer amplification. Assay: immunoSEQ multiplex PCR; the TCRdb copy retains only in-frame clones and omits some. From that table come the V and J calls and clone size; the DNA was used to work out D and trimming. The data show about 220,000 clones, roughly 84% seen once.

The sample was PBMCs or T cells enriched from blood (not recorded which). The chain uses TRBV9 and TRBJ1-3, with 7 positions matching TRBD1. The TCR sequence derives from a woman in her thirties or forties who had recovered from COVID-19. For the CDR3, the DNA is TGTGCCAGCAGCGTAGGAAACAGGGGCGAAAACACCATATATTTT. It specifies CASSVGNRGENTIYF.